The present entry profiles one T cell receptor (beta chain) with its context. Antigen: not known. These data originate in a study of vaccination effects on CD4 cells after COVID-19. Study-wide background: Two convalescent patients were sampled 16 days and one week before vaccination.

Sequenced by immunoSEQ multiplex PCR; TCRdb stores in-frame clones only, minus some. Among tens of thousands of clones listed, about three quarters were seen once. It was after roughly 11 days of culture that CD4+ T cells were isolated. Both day 3 and day 7 saw half the medium replaced with IL-2 medium. With V trimmed by 4 bases and J by 4 bases, 7 bases remained unmatched. Per germline, CDR1 SGHRS and CDR2 YFSETQ. The CDR3 sequence is 15 residues long. Sequencing was performed on CD4+ T cells from PBMCs cultured without peptide, taken before COVID-19 vaccination. V gene TRBV5-1 combines with J gene TRBJ2-7; 11 bases line up with TRBD2. The receptor comes from a human donor who had a prior SARS-CoV-2 infection. The CDR3 is CASSQASGRTYEQYF. The CDR3, as DNA: TGCGCCAGCAGCCAAGCTAGCGGGAGGACTTACGAGCAGTACTTC.